Listed here is a single T cell receptor (beta chain). As yet, its antigen is unknown. Thawed PBMCs were FACS-sorted into unstimulated CD4+CD25+CD127- regulatory T cells, CD4+CD25- non-regulatory cells, CD4 and CD8 cells. This sample was taken from a study of Tregs in tolerant kidney transplant recipients. Study results and caveats: Findings come from small patient numbers and require larger validation. Tregs expanded with activated donor B cells seemed most donor-specific. Biological reproducibility was not directly addressed in this study.

The CDR3 totals 14 residues. V was pared by 5 bases and J by 4 bases, with 15 bases between. Per the germline V gene, CDR1 is SGDLS and CDR2 is YYNGEE. TCRdb's table, derived via immunoSEQ multiplex PCR, lists solely in-frame clones and lacks some. The sample yields approximately 260,000 clones, roughly four fifths seen once. The chain recombines TRBV9 with TRBJ1-1, with D unresolved. The specimen was CD4+ T cells from blood. The TCR comes from a human donor in good health. The CDR3 reads CASRRREGGTEAFF. The CDR3, as DNA: TGTGCCAGCAGGAGAAGGGAGGGTGGCACTGAAGCTTTCTTT.